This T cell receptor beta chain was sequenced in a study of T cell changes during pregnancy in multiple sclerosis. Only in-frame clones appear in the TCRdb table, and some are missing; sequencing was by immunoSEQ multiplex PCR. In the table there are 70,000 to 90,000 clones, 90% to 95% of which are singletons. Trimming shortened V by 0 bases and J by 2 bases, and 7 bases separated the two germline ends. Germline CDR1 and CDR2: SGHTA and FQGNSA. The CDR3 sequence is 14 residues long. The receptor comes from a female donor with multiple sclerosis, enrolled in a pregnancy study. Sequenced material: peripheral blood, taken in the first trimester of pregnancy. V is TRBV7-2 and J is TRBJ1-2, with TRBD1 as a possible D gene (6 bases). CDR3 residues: CASSLAGQNYGYTF. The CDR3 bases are TGTGCCAGCAGCTTAGCAGGACAGAACTATGGCTACACCTTC.